This paragraph covers one T cell receptor (beta chain) sequence. This entry is derived from a study of blood T cell repertoires in COVID-19. The CDR3 has 14 amino acids. Trimming at V came to 9 bases and at J to 4 bases, leaving 8 bases not matched to a gene. CDR1 and CDR2 from the germline V gene are SNHLY and FYNNEI. Assay used: immunoSEQ multiplex PCR; TCRdb lists only in-frame clones, some missing. Among approximately 270,000 clones listed, about 89% were seen once. Specimen: peripheral blood. The chain recombines TRBV2 with TRBJ1-2, with 10 bases that match TRBD1. This clonotype was sampled from a man aged 35 to 55 with active or convalescent COVID-19. As DNA, the CDR3 is TGTGCCAGTCTCCGGGACAGGGGATTCTATGGCTACACCTTC. Translation: CASLRDRGFYGYTF.